The 2 T cell receptor beta chains in this list originate from one sample, sequenced in a study of human T cells and chemical hapten exposure. One entry per CDR3 protein, called by TCRdb with MiXCR from the RACE reads. The sample holds 300,000 to 450,000 distinct CDR3 sequences; roughly 5% are singletons and the top ten take approximately 2.8%. Time point given: pre-sensitization, week 0. Treatment here: therapeutic diphenylcyclopropenone sensitization with weekly scalp DPC. The sample in question was whole blood, obtained in connection with sensitization to the hapten diphenylcyclopropenone (DPC). These TCRs come from a woman in her forties or fifties with alopecia areata. Some clones in this sample may be carry-over from other donors' samples.

The CDR3 region has the DNA TGTGCCAGCAGAAATACAGGTTCCCGAGGAGATACGCAGTATTTT. Residues: CASRNTGSRGDTQYF. This rearrangement joins TRBV12-3 or TRBV12-4 to TRBJ2-3, with D maybe TRBD1 (5 bases). Trimming took 6 bases from V and 5 from J, leaving 18 bases between them. There are 15 residues in the CDR3.

This clonotype occurred many times. The rearrangement links TRBV20-1 to TRBJ1-1; D gene unclear. CDR3 length equals 15 residues. V lost 6 bases, J lost 1 base, and 18 bases lay in between. Germline CDR1 is DFQATT and CDR2 is SNEGSKA (reference sequence). The CDR3 spells CSAIQASHWNTEAFF. CDR3 sequence (DNA): TGCAGTGCAATCCAGGCCTCTCACTGGAACACTGAAGCTTTCTTT.